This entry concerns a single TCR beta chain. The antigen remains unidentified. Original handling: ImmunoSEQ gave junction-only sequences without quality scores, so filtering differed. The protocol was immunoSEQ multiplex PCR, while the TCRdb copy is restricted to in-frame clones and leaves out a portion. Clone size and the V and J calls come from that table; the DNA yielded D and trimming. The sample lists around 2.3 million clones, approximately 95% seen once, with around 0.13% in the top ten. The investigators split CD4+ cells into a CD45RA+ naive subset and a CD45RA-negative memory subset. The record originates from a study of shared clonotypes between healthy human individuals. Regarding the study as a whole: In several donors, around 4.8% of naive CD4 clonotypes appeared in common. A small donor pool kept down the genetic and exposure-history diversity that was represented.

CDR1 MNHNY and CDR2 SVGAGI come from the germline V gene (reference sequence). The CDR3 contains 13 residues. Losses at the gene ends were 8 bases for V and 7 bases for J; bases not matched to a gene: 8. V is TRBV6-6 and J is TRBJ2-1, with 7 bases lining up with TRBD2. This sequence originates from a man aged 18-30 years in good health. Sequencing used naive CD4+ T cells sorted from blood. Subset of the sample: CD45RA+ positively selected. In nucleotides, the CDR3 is TGTGCCAGCGCGGGAGAAGATAGGAATGAGCAGTTCTTC. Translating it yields CASAGEDRNEQFF.